Each of the 28 T cell receptor beta chains below was sequenced from the same sample in a study of spatial heterogeneity in lung cancer. TCRdb re-analysed the 5' RACE reads in MiXCR, keeping a single row per CDR3 protein. This table has about 20,000 distinct CDR3 sequences, over 4.5% appearing once. The time point is: sample taken at primary tumor resection. This material consisted of PBMCs, taken at surgery. The receptors were gathered from a male donor with early-stage non-small cell lung cancer.

Judged by abundance, this clonotype is medium-sized. V is TRBV3-1 and J is TRBJ1-5; unclear D gene. From germline, CDR1 is LGHDT and CDR2 YNNKEL (reference sequence). The CDR3 has 13 amino acids. V lost 8 bases and J 1 base, leaving 9 bases between the germline ends. The CDR3 DNA follows: TGTGCCAGCGCCCTAAGCAGCAATCAGCCCCAGCATTTT. It specifies CASALSSNQPQHF.

This clonotype has at least ten counts. The V and J genes are TRBV5-1 and TRBJ1-5, with D possibly matching TRBD1 (5 bases). Germline V lookup: CDR1 SGHRS, CDR2 YFSETQ. V shed 1 base and J shed 4 bases, with 9 bases lying between them. This CDR3 spans 14 amino acids. This CDR3 is CASSLLRGNQPQHF. DNA for the CDR3: TGCGCCAGCAGCTTGTTACGGGGGAATCAGCCCCAGCATTTT.

In its sample, this clonotype was seen many times. The chain combines TRBV6-2 or TRBV6-3 with TRBJ2-7, with TRBD2 matching over 11 bases. The CDR3 length is 16 residues. Germline lookup yields CDR1 MNHEY and CDR2 SVGEGT. The trim removed 0 bases at V and 4 bases at J, leaving 5 bases unmatched. CDR3 nucleotides: TGTGCCAGCAGTTACTCTAGGACTAGCGGGCGTTACGAGCAGTACTTC. Its protein is CASSYSRTSGRYEQYF.

This clonotype came up many times. This chain uses TRBV7-8 with TRBJ2-1; D not resolved. Germline V gene lookup returns CDR1 SGHVS and CDR2 FQNEAQ. CDR3 length equals 14 residues. Between the trimmed V and J ends, which lost 1 base and 2 bases, there was a span of 6 bases. The CDR3 is CASSLGEPYNEQFF. CDR3 nucleotide sequence: TGTGCCAGCAGCTTAGGGGAACCCTACAATGAGCAGTTCTTC.

This clonotype was counted at least ten times. The gene calls are TRBV20-1 and TRBJ2-3; TRBD1 agrees at 9 bases. The CDR3 spans 14 residues. With 7 bases clipped from V and 6 bases from J, the junction kept 11 bases outside the gene matches. Germline CDR1 reads DFQATT; CDR2 reads SNEGSKA (reference sequence). This CDR3 reads CSGKRDRVADTQYF. As DNA, the CDR3 is TGCAGTGGCAAACGGGACAGGGTAGCGGATACGCAGTATTTT.

This clonotype appeared a few times. The V call is TRBV20-1, the J call TRBJ2-1, with D perhaps being TRBD1 or TRBD2 (5 bases each). The germline CDR1 and CDR2 sequences are DFQATT and SNEGSKA (reference sequence). This CDR3 has 19 residues. V was pared by 1 base and J by 1 base, with 23 bases between. The DNA for the CDR3 is TGCAGTGCTAGAGGTATACGGACGGGACGGGAAGTATCCTACAATGAGCAGTTCTTC. This codes for CSARGIRTGREVSYNEQFF.

This clonotype was counted ten times or more. J is TRBJ2-1 and V is TRBV5-6; no reliable D call. Trimming pared 2 bases from V and 8 bases from J, leaving 8 bases between. There are 12 residues in the CDR3. Germline loops: CDR1 SGHDT, CDR2 YYEEEE. In DNA, the CDR3 is TGTGCCAGCAGCTTAACCGCCCATGAGCAGTTCTTC. This codes for CASSLTAHEQFF.

Concerning this clonotype itself: Possible read error: a much larger clone is one base away. V gene TRBV28 combines with J gene TRBJ2-5; D is possibly TRBD2 (5 bases). This CDR3 comprises 12 residues. Trimming removed 5 bases at V and 4 bases at J, with 8 bases between. The germline V gene encodes CDR1 MDHEN and CDR2 SYDVKM. DNA for the CDR3: TGTGCCAGCAGTGGAGGACGAGAGACCCAGTACTTC. Its translation is CASSGGRETQYF.

This chain links TRBV10-3 with TRBJ2-2, with 14 bases fitting TRBD2. The CDR3 has 18 residues. Trimming cost V 6 bases and J 1 base; bases outside gene matches: 7. Germline V gene sequence: CDR1 ENHRY, CDR2 SYGVKD. The CDR3 sequence: CAIRKTSGRGLNTGELFF. Written as DNA, the CDR3 is TGTGCCATCAGAAAGACTAGCGGGAGGGGACTGAACACCGGGGAGCTGTTTTTT.

V usage is TRBV7-2 and J usage is TRBJ2-3; perhaps TRBD2 as D (7 bases). This CDR3 has 15 residues. V dropped 11 bases and J dropped 3 bases, with 21 bases sitting between them. CDR1 SGHTA and CDR2 FQGNSA come from the germline V gene. This chain's CDR3 is CAGAAGATPTDTQYF. In nucleotides, the CDR3 is TGTGCCGGCGCGGCGGGGGCCACCCCGACAGATACGCAGTATTTT.

This clonotype was picked up many times. The V call is TRBV5-1, the J call TRBJ2-1, with a tentative D call TRBD2 (5 bases). CDR3 length: 15 residues. The ends were cut back, 0 bases at V and 7 bases at J, with 14 bases in the middle. Germline V gene data show CDR1 as SGHRS and CDR2 as YFSETQ. CDR3 residues: CASSLDQPGKNEQFF. CDR3 nucleotides: TGCGCCAGCAGCTTGGACCAGCCGGGAAAAAATGAGCAGTTCTTC.

This clonotype came up many times. This chain uses TRBV7-9 with TRBJ2-1, with D possibly being TRBD1 (5 bases). Germline CDR1 and CDR2: SEHNR and FQNEAQ (reference sequence). Trimming took 2 bases from V and 4 from J, leaving 15 bases between them. The CDR3 runs 16 residues. The CDR3 DNA reads TGTGCCAGCAGCTTACGGACCCATGGGGCATACAATGAGCAGTTCTTC. It encodes CASSLRTHGAYNEQFF.

The sample holds many counts of this clonotype. The rearrangement joins TRBV25-1 to TRBJ2-5; D uncertain. The CDR3 has 12 amino acids. V dropped 7 bases and J dropped 5 bases, with 11 bases sitting between them. Germline loops: CDR1 MGHDK, CDR2 SYGVNS. The CDR3 sequence: CASTALGETQYF. In DNA form, the CDR3 reads TGTGCCAGCACTGCCCTGGGGGAGACCCAGTACTTC.

This clonotype has ten or more counts. For the CDR3, the DNA is TGTGCCAGCAGTCCTAACCGGGACAAGAACACCGGGGAGCTGTTTTTT. This sequence encodes CASSPNRDKNTGELFF. V gene TRBV5-5 combines with J gene TRBJ2-2; D might be TRBD1 (6 bases). The CDR3 contains 16 residues. Trimming cost V 5 bases and J 1 base, with 15 bases left between them. CDR1 is SGHKS and CDR2 is YYEKEE in the germline V gene (reference sequence).

This clonotype has a count of ten or more. The chain is built from TRBV27 and TRBJ2-2; tentatively, D is TRBD1 (5 bases). V was clipped by 1 base and J by 6 bases, with 15 bases between them. CDR1 and CDR2 from the germline V gene are MNHEY and SMNVEV (reference sequence). This CDR3 is 16 amino acids long. The CDR3 DNA reads as TGTGCCAGCAGTTTATTAGGTCCCCAGGGTGCCGGGGAGCTGTTTTTT. It encodes CASSLLGPQGAGELFF.

This clonotype was recorded a few times. The chain combines TRBV2 with TRBJ2-5; 8 bases are shared with TRBD1. V shed 7 bases and J 4 bases; nucleotides not matched to a gene: 11. Looked up from germline, CDR1 is SNHLY and CDR2 is FYNNEI. The CDR3 covers 15 residues. The CDR3 DNA reads TGTGCCAGCACGAACCCGCAGGGGGCTGTAGAGACCCAGTACTTC. As protein: CASTNPQGAVETQYF.

This clonotype came up many times. The chain has TRBV20-1 and TRBJ1-1; D is uncertain. Between the trimmed V and J ends, which lost 6 bases and 0 bases, there was a span of 8 bases. The CDR3 extends over 12 amino acids. Per the germline V gene, CDR1 is DFQATT and CDR2 is SNEGSKA (reference sequence). CDR3 DNA sequence: TGCAGTGCCGGCGGGATGAACACTGAAGCTTTCTTT. Translating it yields CSAGGMNTEAFF.

This clonotype was observed a handful of times. The chain employs TRBV11-2 and TRBJ2-5; D not resolved. Germline CDR1 and CDR2: SGHAT and FQNNGV. Trimming shortened V by 5 bases and J by 7 bases, and 5 bases separated the two germline ends. CDR3 size: 10 residues. The CDR3 here is CASSITTQYF. CDR3 sequence (DNA): TGTGCCAGCAGCATCACGACCCAGTACTTC.

This clonotype was seen many times. The chain is built from TRBV20-1 and TRBJ2-7; 7 bases agree with TRBD2. This CDR3 spans 11 amino acids. V lost 0 bases and J lost 8; bases outside the gene matches: 1. Germline CDR1 is DFQATT and CDR2 is SNEGSKA (reference sequence). The CDR3 region has the DNA TGCAGTGCTAGAGACGGGAGGAAGCAGTACTTC. Translating gives CSARDGRKQYF.

This clonotype has at least ten counts. J is TRBJ2-7 and V is TRBV20-1, with D perhaps given as TRBD1 or TRBD2 (6 bases each). CDR3 size: 17 residues. The ends were cut back, 6 bases at V and 6 bases at J, with 30 bases in the middle. Germline assignment: CDR1 DFQATT and CDR2 SNEGSKA (reference sequence). The CDR3 here is CSASRRGSQPNTREQYF. DNA of the CDR3: TGCAGTGCCTCTAGGAGGGGGAGCCAGCCAAATACCCGCGAGCAGTACTTC.

This rearrangement joins TRBV9 to TRBJ2-2; D possibly corresponds to TRBD1 (6 bases). The germline V gene encodes CDR1 SGDLS and CDR2 YYNGEE. The CDR3 length is 14 residues. Trimming took 1 base from V and 3 from J, leaving 7 bases between them. The CDR3, as DNA: TGTGCCAGCAGCGTACAGGGGTACACCGGGGAGCTGTTTTTT. Its translation: CASSVQGYTGELFF.

This clonotype was seen many times. J is TRBJ2-1 and V is TRBV20-1, with TRBD2 matching 9 bases. The CDR3 sequence is 14 residues long. Losses at the gene ends were 0 bases for V and 6 bases for J; bases not matched to a gene: 3. Germline V gives CDR1 DFQATT, CDR2 SNEGSKA (reference sequence). In DNA, the CDR3 is TGCAGTGCTAGAGAACTAGCGGGTTCCAATGAGCAGTTCTTC. Its translation: CSARELAGSNEQFF.

The table lists this clonotype with many counts. This chain uses TRBV29-1 with TRBJ2-1; the D call may be TRBD1 or TRBD2 (5 bases each). Germline values: CDR1 SQVTM, CDR2 ANQGSEA. V gave up 1 base and J gave up 5 bases, with 24 bases separating them. The CDR3 has 18 residues. The CDR3 is CSVEGSRDRVGKNNEQFF. The CDR3 DNA sequence: TGCAGCGTTGAAGGAAGTAGGGACCGGGTCGGGAAAAACAATGAGCAGTTCTTC.

Ten or more counts support this clonotype. An end of the junction differs from the germline gene, which may be a read error. The chain combines TRBV7-7 with TRBJ2-5; D perhaps matches TRBD1 (6 bases). The CDR3 contains 16 residues. Germline V gene sequence: CDR1 SSHAT, CDR2 FNYEAQ (reference sequence). The CDR3 DNA sequence: TGTGCTAGCAGCTTAGCGAGTGGTGGACAGCAAGAGACCCAGTACTTC. It codes for CASSLASGGQQETQYF.

The V and J genes are TRBV4-2 and TRBJ2-2; TRBD2 aligns across 8 bases. The CDR3 totals 21 residues. V trimming: 0 bases; J trimming: 3 bases; junction bases outside the gene matches: 18. Per the germline V gene, CDR1 is LGHNA and CDR2 is YNFKEQ. The CDR3 DNA is TGTGCCAGCAGCCAAGAGTTGGCCGCGGGGGGCGTACCTTTGGACACCGGGGAGCTGTTTTTT. Amino acid sequence: CASSQELAAGGVPLDTGELFF.

This clonotype was observed many times. The V gene is TRBV19, the J gene TRBJ2-1; 11 positions match TRBD2. After removal of 7 bases from V and 8 bases from J, the junction contained 7 bases not matched to a gene. There are 14 residues in the CDR3. Germline CDR1 reads LNHDA; CDR2 reads SQIVND (reference sequence). The CDR3, as DNA: TGTGCCAGTACAGTAGCGGGGGGGTTGGATGAGCAGTTCTTC. It translates to CASTVAGGLDEQFF. Supplemented by reference TRBV19 and TRBJ2-1, the full variable domain reads DGGITQSPKYLFRKEGQNVTLSCEQNLNHDAMYWYRQDPGQGLRLIYYSQIVNDFQKGDIAEGYSVSREKKESFPLTVTSAQKNPTAFYLCASTVAGGLDEQFFGPGTRLTVL.

In regard to this clonotype: A read error may produce the germline difference seen at one junction end. The chain recombines TRBV7-3 with TRBJ2-2, with D possibly matching TRBD1 (6 bases). The CDR3 is made up of 16 amino acids. Germline assignment: CDR1 SGHTA and CDR2 FQGTGA. The CDR3 DNA reads as TGTGCCAGCAGCTTATTGGGGACATCGAACACCGGGGAGCCGTTTTTT. This codes for CASSLLGTSNTGEPFF. The full variable domain, completed using reference TRBV7-3 and TRBJ2-2, is GAGVSQTPSNKVTEKGKYVELRCDPISGHTALYWYRQSLGQGPEFLIYFQGTGAADDSGLPNDRFFAVRPEGSVSTLKIQRTERGDSAVYLCASSLLGTSNTGEPFFGEGSRLTVL.

This clonotype has ten or more counts. This chain uses TRBV5-1 with TRBJ2-7, with a tentative D call TRBD2 (5 bases). V shed 4 bases and J shed 4 bases, with 9 bases lying between them. CDR3 size: 12 residues. Germline CDR1 and CDR2: SGHRS and YFSETQ. CDR3 residues: CASSTGGYEQYF. As DNA, the CDR3 is TGCGCCAGCAGCACGGGCGGGTACGAGCAGTACTTC.